The T cell receptor (beta chain) described here comes from a study of blood T cell repertoires in COVID-19. In the study overall: There were acute and convalescent COVID-19 samples, and they came from the United States, Italy and Spain. From T cells, B-cell-depleted T cells, or PBMCs came the material, which was cDNA or gDNA.

Original handling: Nucleated cell counts were estimated from reference gene primer amplification. Only in-frame clones appear in the TCRdb table, and some are missing; sequencing was by immunoSEQ multiplex PCR. The DNA gave D and trimming, while V, J and clone size come from that table. This sample has 240,000 or so clones, with roughly four fifths found just once. Enrollment of patients from Seattle took place during active infection, with longitudinal follow-up. The sequenced sample consisted of peripheral blood. This clonotype originated in an elderly woman with COVID-19, enrolled during active disease.

The CDR3 spells CASTHPTGLAFF. The CDR3 DNA reads as TGTGCCAGCACCCATCCGACAGGATTGGCTTTCTTT. This chain connects TRBV12-3 or TRBV12-4 to TRBJ1-1; a weak D match, TRBD1 (6 bases). The V gene lost 7 bases and the J gene lost 11 bases, with 17 bases spanning the gap. This CDR3 is 12 amino acids long.